Here is one T cell receptor (beta chain) with its context. Its cognate antigen is unknown. This sample stems from a study of cytomegalovirus exposure and HLA in healthy donors. Broader study findings: The likely explanation for a cluster of highly shared sequence variants was sequencing artifact. There were a few CMV-associated chains whose specificity for CMV antigens was confirmed in vitro. Reports indicate that TCR beta sequences accurately predicted the HLA-A and HLA-B alleles of most subjects.

At collection, donors were nominally healthy, but unrecorded immune exposures were probable. The V gene's germline CDR1 is SGHTA and CDR2 FQGNSA. This CDR3 region has 13 residues. Between the trimmed V and J ends, which lost 5 bases and 0 bases, there was a span of 7 bases. The PCR made use of 60 Vbeta and 13 Jbeta primers. The repertoire was sequenced with immunoSEQ multiplex PCR; TCRdb's copy has only in-frame clones and lacks some. The sample holds roughly 130,000 clones, approximately 80% seen once. The specimen sequenced was PBMCs. The source of this sequence is a woman between 45 and 65 years old in good health and CMV-seropositive. This chain joins TRBV7-2 and TRBJ1-1; D is perhaps TRBD1 (5 bases). CDR3: CASSRQMNTEAFF. CDR3 nucleotide sequence: TGTGCCAGCAGCCGACAGATGAACACTGAAGCTTTCTTT.